Included here is one T cell receptor beta chain sequence, with context. This specimen comes from a study of type 1 regulatory T cells. Study-level background: T-allo10 is an in vitro-generated, Tr1-enriched CD4 T cell product specific for alloantigen.

TCRdb reprocessed the reads with MiXCR, giving one entry per CDR3 protein. Seen here are about 97,000 distinct CDR3 sequences, roughly 30% observed once, and the top ten hold about 2%. The material sequenced was CD4+ T cells, either the whole sample or a sorted fraction (not recorded which). The sequence derives from a human donor in good health.

CDR3 sequence: CASSDTGGSDTQYF. CDR3 DNA sequence: TGTGCCAGCAGCGACACAGGGGGGTCAGATACGCAGTATTTT. The V and J genes are TRBV6-5 and TRBJ2-3; TRBD1 matches 8 bases. CDR1 and CDR2 (germline): MNHEY, SVGAGI. Trimming at V came to 6 bases and at J to 4 bases, leaving 6 bases not matched to a gene. The CDR3 runs 14 residues.